Following are 24 T cell receptor beta chains from one sample sequenced in a study of T cells in Graves' hyperthyroidism and ophthalmopathy (dated by TCRdb to the late 2010s). Library prep was done by multiplex PCR. The sequencer was an Illumina HiSeq 2000. The TCR beta CDR3 regions were amplified from RNA transcripts. For the first round of RT-PCR on the TCR CDR3, the HTBI primer set was used together with the Qiagen OneStep RT-PCR kit. In-frame beta chains were kept once TCRdb had trimmed the public reads at Q25 with fastp and called clones with MiXCR. Each entry merges the rows of one CDR3 protein and shows their most common DNA and genes. The sample table records roughly 580,000 distinct CDR3 sequences; just over 45% of these occur just once. The ten largest account for nearly 8.5% of the sample. The sequencing input was peripheral blood or thyroid tissue (not recorded which). The origin of the receptors is a woman between 18 and 29 years old with Graves' hyperthyroidism. Donor details come from another sample of the same person, matched by shared clones.

This chain uses TRBV14 with TRBJ1-4, with D uncertain. Trimming removed 1 base from V and 8 bases from J, with 11 bases in between. The CDR3 length is 14 residues. Per the germline V gene, CDR1 is SGHDN and CDR2 is FVKESK. The CDR3 sequence: CASSQAGVEEKLFF. CDR3 DNA: TGTGCCAGCAGCCAAGCCGGGGTGGAGGAAAAACTGTTTTTT.

V usage is TRBV29-1 and J usage is TRBJ2-5, with 7 bases identical to TRBD1. V trimming: 3 bases; J trimming: 5 bases; junction bases outside the gene matches: 9. This CDR3 is built from 14 residues. The germline gives CDR1 SQVTM, CDR2 ANQGSEA. CDR3 coding DNA: TGCAGCGTTGATGGGGCAGGGGGAGAGGAGACCCAGTACTTC. Encoded protein: CSVDGAGGEETQYF.

This clonotype was picked up one time. In this CDR3 the conserved last residue, phenylalanine or tryptophan, is missing, so a read error is likely. The limits of the CDR3 on the DNA are not certain, so only TCRdb's listed CDR3 is given. V is TRBV6-1 and J is TRBJ1-1. Both ends counted, the CDR3 spans 14 residues. CDR1 MNHNS and CDR2 SASEGT come from the germline V gene. The CDR3 protein is CASGVTNTEAFFGV.

The CDR3 DNA is TGTGCCTGGAGTGGAGCCGGGACAGGATACTACGAGCAGTACTTC. Its protein product is CAWSGAGTGYYEQYF. The J gene is TRBJ2-7, the V gene TRBV7-2; 8 bases agree with TRBD1. Trimming cost V 11 bases and J 3 bases; bases outside gene matches: 15. Germline CDR1 reads SGHTA; CDR2 reads FQGNSA. The CDR3 is 15 residues long.

Only a few counts were recorded for this clonotype. The genes are TRBV19 and TRBJ1-1; D may be TRBD1 (5 bases). CDR3 size: 15 residues. Trimming removed 5 bases at V and 0 bases at J, with 13 bases between. The V gene's germline CDR1 is LNHDA and CDR2 SQIVND (reference sequence). CDR3 protein: CASSASDKLNTEAFF. CDR3 sequence (DNA): TGTGCCAGTAGTGCATCGGACAAATTGAACACTGAAGCTTTCTTT.

The rearrangement links TRBV7-2 to TRBJ1-4, with TRBD1 matching over 9 bases. This CDR3 region has 15 residues. Trimming at V came to 3 bases and at J to 8 bases, leaving 7 bases not matched to a gene. Germline V gene data show CDR1 as SGHTA and CDR2 as FQGNSA. This CDR3 reads CASSLRDRVGEKLFF. CDR3 in DNA: TGTGCCAGCAGCTTGAGGGACAGGGTAGGGGAAAAACTGTTTTTT. The full variable domain, completed using reference TRBV7-2 and TRBJ1-4, is GAGVSQSPSNKVTEKGKDVELRCDPISGHTALYWYRQSLGQGLEFLIYFQGNSAPDKSGLPSDRFSAERTGGSVSTLTIQRTQQEDSAVYLCASSLRDRVGEKLFFGSGTQLSVL.

The CDR3 coding sequence is TGTGCTAGTGGTTCGGATAGACAGAAAAACTATGGCTACACCTTC. Amino acids: CASGSDRQKNYGYTF. V and J are TRBV12-5 and TRBJ1-2, with a weak D call TRBD1 (5 bases). The V gene lost 4 bases and the J gene lost 2 bases, with 14 bases spanning the gap. There are 15 residues in the CDR3. From germline, CDR1 is LGHNT and CDR2 FRNRAP.

The V and J genes are TRBV7-9 and TRBJ2-2; D uncertain. CDR3 length: 13 residues. The germline V gene has CDR1 SEHNR and CDR2 FQNEAQ (reference sequence). V lost 4 bases to trimming and J lost 5 bases, with 8 bases between them. CDR3 nucleotides: TGTGCCAGCAGCTATGCACGGACCGGGGAGCTGTTTTTT. Residues: CASSYARTGELFF.

The chain recombines TRBV29-1 with TRBJ1-4; D is possibly TRBD1 (5 bases). Looked up from germline, CDR1 is SQVTM and CDR2 is ANQGSEA. The CDR3 length is 12 residues. V was trimmed by 7 bases and J by 6 bases, leaving 12 bases between them. CDR3 protein: CSAAGTDEKLFF. The CDR3 nucleotides are TGCAGCGCAGCCGGGACCGATGAAAAACTGTTTTTT.

In regard to this clonotype: At one end the junction does not follow the germline gene, possibly because of a read error. The genes are TRBV9 and TRBJ2-2; D ambiguous. This CDR3 has 13 residues. CDR1 is SGDLS and CDR2 is YYNGEE in the germline V gene. The CDR3 DNA sequence: TGTGCCAGCGGCGTCCAAATAACCGGGGAGCTGTTTTTT. This gives the protein CASGVQITGELFF.

The rearrangement links TRBV5-1 to TRBJ2-5; 7 nucleotides line up with TRBD2. The V and J ends lost 3 bases and 7 bases, in that order; junction bases with no gene match: 6. Germline V gene sequence: CDR1 SGHRS, CDR2 YFSETQ. This CDR3 has 13 residues. In nucleotides, the CDR3 is TGCGCCAGCAGCTGGGCTAGCGGCCGGACCCAGTACTTC. Translation gives CASSWASGRTQYF.

At least ten counts were recorded for this clonotype. The chain uses TRBV29-1 and TRBJ1-2; 11 nucleotides line up with TRBD1. CDR1 SQVTM and CDR2 ANQGSEA come from the germline V gene. Germline trimming cut 6 bases from V and 0 bases from J; bases unmatched to any gene: 15. This CDR3 has 18 amino acids. The CDR3 is CSVPAGTGGRQANYGYTF. The CDR3 DNA reads as TGCAGCGTGCCCGCCGGGACAGGGGGTCGGCAAGCTAACTATGGCTACACCTTC.

To note about this clonotype: With a much larger clone just one base away, this may be a read error. This chain links TRBV10-2 with TRBJ1-6; tentative D call: TRBD1 (5 bases). The length of the CDR3 is 14 residues. CDR1 is WSHSY and CDR2 is SAAADI in the germline V gene. V lost 6 bases, J lost 9 bases, and 15 bases lay in between. CDR3 loop: CASSLWADSSPLHF. CDR3 sequence (DNA): TGCGCCAGCAGCTTATGGGCCGACAGTTCACCCCTCCACTTT.

The sample holds a few counts of this clonotype. J is TRBJ2-7 and V is TRBV2; 10 bases are shared with TRBD2. CDR1 SNHLY and CDR2 FYNNEI come from the germline V gene. This CDR3 is built from 15 residues. Trimming removed 6 bases from V and 3 bases from J; junction bases left unmatched: 8. The CDR3 DNA reads as TGTGCCAGCAGCTCCAGACTAGCGGGCAGCTACGAGCAGTACTTC. Encoded protein: CASSSRLAGSYEQYF.

This clonotype was counted only a few times. V is TRBV12-3 or TRBV12-4 and J is TRBJ1-4; TRBD1 might be the D (6 bases). V was trimmed by 6 bases and J by 8 bases, leaving 10 bases between them. The CDR3 totals 12 residues. The CDR3 is CASSRTDEKLFF. CDR3 coding DNA: TGTGCCAGCAGCCGGACAGACGAAAAACTGTTTTTT.

The V gene is TRBV7-9, the J gene TRBJ2-5; D possibly uses TRBD1 or TRBD2 (5 bases each). Deletions cut 5 bases from V and 0 bases from J, with 16 bases between. Looked up from germline, CDR1 is SEHNR and CDR2 is FQNEAQ (reference sequence). CDR3 length: 16 residues. For the CDR3, the DNA is TGTGCCAGCAGCCCAAACCCAGGGACCTACCAAGAGACCCAGTACTTC. Translation gives CASSPNPGTYQETQYF.

On this clonotype itself: One end of the junction varies from germline; a read error may be responsible. The J gene is TRBJ1-2, the V gene TRBV15; possible D gene TRBD1, 5 bases. The CDR3 has 12 amino acids. Per the germline V gene, CDR1 is LNHNV and CDR2 is YYDKDF (reference sequence). The CDR3: CATSSAGGGYTF. The CDR3 DNA reads TGTGCAACCAGCAGCGCGGGGGGAGGCTACACCTTC. Variable domain in full (rest from reference TRBV15 and TRBJ1-2): DAMVIQNPRYQVTQFGKPVTLSCSQTLNHNVMYWYQQKSSQAPKLLFHYYDKDFNNEADTPDNFQSRRPNTSFCFLDIRSPGLGDTAMYLCATSSAGGGYTFGSGTRLTVV.

This CDR3 is CASSVEQLPRSGIEAFF. The CDR3 DNA reads as TGTGCCAGCAGCGTAGAGCAGCTCCCCAGGTCGGGCATTGAAGCTTTCTTT. This chain joins TRBV9 and TRBJ1-1, with D unclear. Looked up from germline, CDR1 is SGDLS and CDR2 is YYNGEE. CDR3 size: 17 residues. Trimming left V 0 bases short and J 7 bases short, with 22 bases between.

This sequence joins TRBV15 and TRBJ2-5; D ambiguous. Germline values: CDR1 LNHNV, CDR2 YYDKDF (reference sequence). The CDR3 has 16 amino acids. V lost 3 bases, J lost 1 base, and 15 bases lay in between. In DNA, the CDR3 is TGTGCCACCAGCAGTGAAGTGGCTGCCCTCCAAGAGACCCAGTACTTC. It specifies CATSSEVAALQETQYF.

This clonotype was picked up a small number of times. The chain recombines TRBV6-5 with TRBJ2-7, with 10 bases matching TRBD1. Unmatched junction bases numbered 6, after V lost 2 bases and J lost 2 bases. The germline gives CDR1 MNHEY, CDR2 SVGAGI. The CDR3 spans 16 residues. CDR3 nucleotides: TGTGCCAGCAGTTACCTCGGGACAGGGGCTGCCTACGAGCAGTACTTC. Translation gives CASSYLGTGAAYEQYF.

For this clonotype: A much larger clone differs from this one at a single base, so this may be a read error. This chain joins TRBV2 and TRBJ1-1; D not resolved. This CDR3 has 11 residues. The germline CDR1 and CDR2 sequences are SNHLY and FYNNEI. V was shortened by 7 bases and J by 6 bases, with 9 bases between the two germline ends. CDR3 sequence reads: CASTSFPEAFF. The CDR3 coding sequence is TGTGCCAGCACGTCCTTTCCTGAAGCTTTCTTT. Looking up the rest from reference TRBV2 and TRBJ1-1 gives the full variable domain: EPEVTQTPSHQVTQMGQEVILRCVPISNHLYFYWYRQILGQKVEFLVSFYNNEISEKSEIFDDQFSVERPDGSNFTLKIRSTKLEDSAMYFCASTSFPEAFFGQGTRLTVV.

In its sample, this clonotype was seen a few times. The chain is built from TRBV7-9 and TRBJ1-2; D ambiguous. The CDR3 covers 12 residues. V was shortened by 1 base and J by 10 bases, with 10 bases between the two germline ends. The germline CDR1 and CDR2 sequences are SEHNR and FQNEAQ (reference sequence). The CDR3: CASSLDFADYTF. The DNA of the CDR3 is TGTGCCAGCAGCTTAGATTTCGCAGACTACACCTTC.

The V call is TRBV11-2, the J call TRBJ2-7; TRBD1 is a possible D gene (6 bases). Germline V gene sequence: CDR1 SGHAT, CDR2 FQNNGV. This CDR3 has 11 residues. The V gene lost 11 bases and the J gene lost 4 bases, with 12 bases spanning the gap. The CDR3 reads CAWSRGYEQYF. CDR3 in DNA: TGTGCCTGGAGTAGGGGGTACGAGCAGTACTTC.

This chain connects TRBV19 to TRBJ1-4; the D gene is possibly TRBD1 (5 bases). Per the germline V gene, CDR1 is LNHDA and CDR2 is SQIVND (reference sequence). Between the trimmed V and J ends, which lost 9 bases and 6 bases, there was a span of 14 bases. This CDR3 has 13 amino acids. This CDR3 is CARRDRGDEKLFF. The CDR3 coding sequence is TGTGCCAGGAGAGACAGAGGGGATGAAAAACTGTTTTTT.